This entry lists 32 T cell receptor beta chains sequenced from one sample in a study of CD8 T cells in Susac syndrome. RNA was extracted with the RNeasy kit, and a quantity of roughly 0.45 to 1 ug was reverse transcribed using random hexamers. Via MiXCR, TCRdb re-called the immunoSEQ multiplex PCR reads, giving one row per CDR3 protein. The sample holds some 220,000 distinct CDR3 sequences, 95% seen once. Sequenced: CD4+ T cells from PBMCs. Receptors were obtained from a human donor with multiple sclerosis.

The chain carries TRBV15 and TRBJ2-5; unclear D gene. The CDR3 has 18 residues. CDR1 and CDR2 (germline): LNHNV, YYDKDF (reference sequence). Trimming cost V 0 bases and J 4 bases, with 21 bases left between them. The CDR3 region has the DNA TGTGCCACCAGCAGAGATCGGTCGCGTCGGGCGCAGACAGAGACCCAGTACTTC. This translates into CATSRDRSRRAQTETQYF.

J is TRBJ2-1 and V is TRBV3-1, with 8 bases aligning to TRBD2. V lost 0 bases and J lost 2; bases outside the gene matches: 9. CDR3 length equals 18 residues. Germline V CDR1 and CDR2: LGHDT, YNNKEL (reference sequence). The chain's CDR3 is CASSQDPLAGVPYNEQFF. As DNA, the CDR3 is TGTGCCAGCAGCCAAGATCCCCTAGCGGGCGTACCCTACAATGAGCAGTTCTTC.

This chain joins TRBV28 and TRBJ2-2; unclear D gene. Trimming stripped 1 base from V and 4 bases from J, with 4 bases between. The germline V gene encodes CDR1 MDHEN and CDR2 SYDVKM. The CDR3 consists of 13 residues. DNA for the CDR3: TGTGCCAGCAGTTTATTGGGCACCGGGGAGCTGTTTTTT. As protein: CASSLLGTGELFF.

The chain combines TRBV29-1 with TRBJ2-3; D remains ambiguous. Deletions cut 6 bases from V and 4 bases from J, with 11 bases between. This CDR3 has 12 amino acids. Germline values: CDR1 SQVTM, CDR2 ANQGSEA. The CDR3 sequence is CSVRVGSDTQYF. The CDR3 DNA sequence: TGCAGCGTCCGGGTTGGGTCAGATACGCAGTATTTT.

The CDR3 is CASKSNSYEQYF. As DNA, the CDR3 is TGTGCCAGCAAATCGAACTCCTACGAGCAGTACTTC. The chain combines TRBV27 with TRBJ2-7; D ambiguous. The CDR3 consists of 12 residues. Trimming pared 7 bases from V and 0 bases from J, leaving 7 bases between. Germline loops: CDR1 MNHEY, CDR2 SMNVEV (reference sequence).

CDR3 DNA: TGTGCCAGCAGTGGGGGGGGCAGAAACATTCAGTACTTC. It encodes CASSGGGRNIQYF. The chain has TRBV2 and TRBJ2-4, with D maybe TRBD2 (7 bases). Trimming took off 4 bases at V and 6 bases at J, with 10 bases between the two ends. The CDR3 loop spans 13 amino acids. Germline assignment: CDR1 SNHLY and CDR2 FYNNEI.

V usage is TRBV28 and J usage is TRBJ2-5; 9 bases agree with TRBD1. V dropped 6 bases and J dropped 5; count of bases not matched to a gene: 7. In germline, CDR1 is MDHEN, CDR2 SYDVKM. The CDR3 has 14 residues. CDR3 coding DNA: TGTGCCAGCAGCCGAACGGACAGGGGTGAGACCCAGTACTTC. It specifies CASSRTDRGETQYF.

CDR3 residues: CASTGQANTEAFF. The CDR3 DNA sequence: TGTGCCAGCACTGGACAGGCGAACACTGAAGCTTTCTTT. The rearrangement joins TRBV2 to TRBJ1-1; 7 nucleotides align to TRBD1. With V trimmed by 7 bases and J by 1 base, 3 bases remained unmatched. CDR1 is SNHLY, CDR2 FYNNEI, per germline. This CDR3 has 13 residues.

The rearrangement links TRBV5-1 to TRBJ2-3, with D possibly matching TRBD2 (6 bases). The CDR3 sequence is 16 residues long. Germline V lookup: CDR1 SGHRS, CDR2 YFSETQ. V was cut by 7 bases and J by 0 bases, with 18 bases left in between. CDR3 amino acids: CASAPGVAASTDTQYF. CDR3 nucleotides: TGCGCCAGCGCCCCGGGGGTAGCGGCAAGCACAGATACGCAGTATTTT.

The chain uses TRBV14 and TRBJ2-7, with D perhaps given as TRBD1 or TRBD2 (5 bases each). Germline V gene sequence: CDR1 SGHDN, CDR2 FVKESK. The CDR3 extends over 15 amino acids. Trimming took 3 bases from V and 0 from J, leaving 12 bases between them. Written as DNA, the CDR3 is TGTGCCAGCAGCCACGGGACCTACAGCTCCTACGAGCAGTACTTC. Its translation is CASSHGTYSSYEQYF.

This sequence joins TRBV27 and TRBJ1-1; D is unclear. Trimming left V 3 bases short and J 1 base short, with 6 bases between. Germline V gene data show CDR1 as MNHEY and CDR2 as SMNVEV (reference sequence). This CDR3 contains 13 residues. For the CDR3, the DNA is TGTGCCAGCAGTTTTAGGCAGAACACTGAAGCTTTCTTT. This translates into CASSFRQNTEAFF.

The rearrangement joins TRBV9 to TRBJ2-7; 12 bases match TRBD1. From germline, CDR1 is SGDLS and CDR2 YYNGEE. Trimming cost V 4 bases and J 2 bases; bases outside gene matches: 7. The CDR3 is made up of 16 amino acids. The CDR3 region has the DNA TGTGCCAGCAGCCTGGGACAGGGGGCTCTCCCCTACGAGCAGTACTTC. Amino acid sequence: CASSLGQGALPYEQYF. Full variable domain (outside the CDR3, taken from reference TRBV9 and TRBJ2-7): DSGVTQTPKHLITATGQRVTLRCSPRSGDLSVYWYQQSLDQGLQFLIQYYNGEERAKGNILERFSAQQFPDLHSELNLSSLELGDSALYFCASSLGQGALPYEQYFGPGTRLTVT.

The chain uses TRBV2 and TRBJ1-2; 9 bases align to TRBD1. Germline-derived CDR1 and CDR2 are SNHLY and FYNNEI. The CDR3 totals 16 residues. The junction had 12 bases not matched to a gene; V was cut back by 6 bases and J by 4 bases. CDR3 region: CASRGTGNPWGYGYTF. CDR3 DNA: TGTGCCAGCAGGGGGACAGGGAACCCCTGGGGCTATGGCTACACCTTC.

CDR3 residues: CASHPSGLYEQYF. CDR3 bases: TGTGCCAGCCATCCTAGCGGGCTTTACGAGCAGTACTTC. The V and J genes are TRBV2 and TRBJ2-7; 8 bases are a match to TRBD2. Trimming took 8 bases from V and 4 from J; bases not matched to a gene: 7. This CDR3 has 13 residues. Germline loops: CDR1 SNHLY, CDR2 FYNNEI.

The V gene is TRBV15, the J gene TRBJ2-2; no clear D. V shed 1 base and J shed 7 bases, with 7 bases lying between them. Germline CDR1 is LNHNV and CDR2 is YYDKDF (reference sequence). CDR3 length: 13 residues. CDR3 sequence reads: CATSRGYGGELFF. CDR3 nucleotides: TGTGCCACCAGCAGAGGGTACGGCGGGGAGCTGTTTTTT.

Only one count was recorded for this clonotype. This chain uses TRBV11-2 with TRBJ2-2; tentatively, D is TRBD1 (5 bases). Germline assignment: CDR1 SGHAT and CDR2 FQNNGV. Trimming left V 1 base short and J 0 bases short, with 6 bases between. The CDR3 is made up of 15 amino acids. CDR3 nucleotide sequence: TGTGCCAGCAGCTTAGTGACAGCGAACACCGGGGAGCTGTTTTTT. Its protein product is CASSLVTANTGELFF.

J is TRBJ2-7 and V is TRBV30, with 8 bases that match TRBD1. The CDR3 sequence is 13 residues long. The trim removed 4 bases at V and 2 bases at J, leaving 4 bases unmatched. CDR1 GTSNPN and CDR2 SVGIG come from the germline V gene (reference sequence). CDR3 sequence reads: CAWTRDRTYEQYF. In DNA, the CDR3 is TGTGCCTGGACCCGGGACAGGACCTACGAGCAGTACTTC.

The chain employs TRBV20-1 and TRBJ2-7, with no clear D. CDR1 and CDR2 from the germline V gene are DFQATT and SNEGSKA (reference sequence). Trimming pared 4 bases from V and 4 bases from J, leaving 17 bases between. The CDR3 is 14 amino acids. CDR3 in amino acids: CSATPLGQPYEQYF. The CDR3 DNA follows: TGCAGTGCTACTCCCCTCGGGCAGCCGTACGAGCAGTACTTC.

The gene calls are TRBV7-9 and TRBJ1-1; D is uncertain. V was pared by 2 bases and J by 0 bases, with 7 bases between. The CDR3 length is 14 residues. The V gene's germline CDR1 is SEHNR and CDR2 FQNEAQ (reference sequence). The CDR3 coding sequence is TGTGCCAGCAGCTTAAGCCACCTGAACACTGAAGCTTTCTTT. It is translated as CASSLSHLNTEAFF.

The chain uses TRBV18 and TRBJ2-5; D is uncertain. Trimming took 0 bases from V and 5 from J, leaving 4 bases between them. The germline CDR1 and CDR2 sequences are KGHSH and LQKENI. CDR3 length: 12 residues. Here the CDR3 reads CASSPPAETQYF. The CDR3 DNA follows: TGTGCCAGCTCACCACCTGCCGAGACCCAGTACTTC.

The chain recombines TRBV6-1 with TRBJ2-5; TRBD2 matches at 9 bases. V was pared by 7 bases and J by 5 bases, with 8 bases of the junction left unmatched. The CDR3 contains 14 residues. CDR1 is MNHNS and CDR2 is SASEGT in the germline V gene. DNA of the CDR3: TGTGCCAGCAATGCGGCGGGGGGGACTGAGACCCAGTACTTC. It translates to CASNAAGGTETQYF.

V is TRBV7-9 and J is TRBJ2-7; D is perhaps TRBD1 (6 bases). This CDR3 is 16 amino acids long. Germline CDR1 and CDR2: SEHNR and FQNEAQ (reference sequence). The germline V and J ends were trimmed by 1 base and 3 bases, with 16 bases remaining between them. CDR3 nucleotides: TGTGCCAGCAGCTTAGTTACAGGGTCATCCTTCTACGAGCAGTACTTC. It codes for CASSLVTGSSFYEQYF.

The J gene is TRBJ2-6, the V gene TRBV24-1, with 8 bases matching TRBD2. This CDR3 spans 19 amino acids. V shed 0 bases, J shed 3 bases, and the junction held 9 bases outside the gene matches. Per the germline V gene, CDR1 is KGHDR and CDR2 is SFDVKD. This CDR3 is CATSDLRPLAGGGANVLTF. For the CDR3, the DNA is TGTGCCACCAGTGATTTGCGTCCCCTAGCGGGCGGTGGGGCCAACGTCCTGACTTTC.

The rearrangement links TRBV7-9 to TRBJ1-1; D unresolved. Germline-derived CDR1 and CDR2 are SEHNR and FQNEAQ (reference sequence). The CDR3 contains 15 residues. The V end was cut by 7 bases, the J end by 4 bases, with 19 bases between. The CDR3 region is CASTPRGTVLTEAFF. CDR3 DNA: TGTGCCAGCACCCCACGGGGTACAGTCCTCACTGAAGCTTTCTTT.

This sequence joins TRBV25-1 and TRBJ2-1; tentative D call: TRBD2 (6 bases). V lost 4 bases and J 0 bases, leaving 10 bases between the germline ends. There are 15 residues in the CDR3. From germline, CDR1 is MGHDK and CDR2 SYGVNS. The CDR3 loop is CASSAIGGSYNEQFF. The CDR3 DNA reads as TGTGCCAGCAGTGCCATCGGGGGCTCCTACAATGAGCAGTTCTTC.

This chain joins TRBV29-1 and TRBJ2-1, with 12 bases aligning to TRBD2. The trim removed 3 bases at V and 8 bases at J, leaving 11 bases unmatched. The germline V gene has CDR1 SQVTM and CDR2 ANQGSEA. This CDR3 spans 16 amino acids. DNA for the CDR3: TGCAGCGTTGATCCTAGCGGGGGGGTTAGGCGGGATGAGCAGTTCTTC. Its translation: CSVDPSGGVRRDEQFF.

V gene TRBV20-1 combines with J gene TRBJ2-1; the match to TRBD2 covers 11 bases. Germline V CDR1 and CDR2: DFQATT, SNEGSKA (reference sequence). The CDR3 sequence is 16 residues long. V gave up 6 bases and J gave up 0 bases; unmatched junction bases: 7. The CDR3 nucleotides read TGCAGTGCCCGGGCTAGCGGGGGGAGCTCCTACAATGAGCAGTTCTTC. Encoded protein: CSARASGGSSYNEQFF.

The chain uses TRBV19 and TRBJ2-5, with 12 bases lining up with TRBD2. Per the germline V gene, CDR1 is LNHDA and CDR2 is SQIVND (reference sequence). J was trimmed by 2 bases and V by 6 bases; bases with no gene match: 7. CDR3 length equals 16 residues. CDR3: CASSQGLAGRQETQYF. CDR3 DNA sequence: TGTGCCAGTAGCCAAGGACTAGCGGGGAGACAAGAGACCCAGTACTTC.

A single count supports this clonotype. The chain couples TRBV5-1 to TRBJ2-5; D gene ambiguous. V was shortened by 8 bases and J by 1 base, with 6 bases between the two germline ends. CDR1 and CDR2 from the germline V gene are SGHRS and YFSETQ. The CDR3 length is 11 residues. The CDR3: CASMLQETQYF. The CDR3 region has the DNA TGCGCCAGTATGCTCCAAGAGACCCAGTACTTC.

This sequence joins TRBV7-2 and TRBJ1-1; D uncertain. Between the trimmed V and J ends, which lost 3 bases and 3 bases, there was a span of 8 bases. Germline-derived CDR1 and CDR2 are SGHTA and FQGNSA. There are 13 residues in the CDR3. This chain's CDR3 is CASSFTRDTEAFF. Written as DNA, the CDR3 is TGTGCCAGCAGCTTTACTCGGGACACTGAAGCTTTCTTT.

The DNA for the CDR3 is TGTGCCAGCAGTTTCCAGGGAGGTGGTACTGAAGCTTTCTTT. Residues: CASSFQGGGTEAFF. The rearrangement joins TRBV28 to TRBJ1-1, with D maybe TRBD1 (5 bases). The CDR3 extends over 14 amino acids. Germline values: CDR1 MDHEN, CDR2 SYDVKM. V lost 3 bases and J 5 bases, leaving 13 bases between the germline ends.

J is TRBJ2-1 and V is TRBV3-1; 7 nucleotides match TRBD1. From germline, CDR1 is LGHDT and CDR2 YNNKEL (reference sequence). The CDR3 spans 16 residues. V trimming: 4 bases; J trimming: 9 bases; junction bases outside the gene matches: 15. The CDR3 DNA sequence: TGTGCCAGCAGCCCCCTAAAGGGGGCCCAGGACTTTGAGCAGTTCTTC. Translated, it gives CASSPLKGAQDFEQFF.